The sequence of this TCR beta chain was determined in a study of T-cell reconstitution after alpha-beta-depleted transplantation in children. Study outcomes and limitations: High day-60 TCRbeta diversity in some patients came from surviving recipient T cells and thymic progenitors. Reportedly, only several hundred clones from non-depleted graft cells drove alpha-beta T-cell counts at about two months. Diversity and T-cell counts at one year after transplant derived mostly from new T cells.

This clonotype was observed a few times. Its target is unknown. Unique molecular identifiers featured in how the TCRbeta library was prepared. TCRdb fed the PCR reads into MiXCR, producing one record per CDR3 protein. The sample records 200,000 to 300,000 distinct CDR3 sequences, about 24% being singletons. The CDR3 sequence is 16 residues long. The V gene end was trimmed by 0 bases and the J gene end by 2 bases; junction bases not matched to a gene: 4. Per germline, CDR1 SGHRS and CDR2 YFSETQ. The sequencing here drew on PBMCs, mostly from graft donor cells, taken 360 days after TCRalphabeta/CD19-depleted stem cell transplant. The sequence came from a female patient between 2 and 15 years old who had a stem cell transplant for congenital amegakaryocytic thrombocytopenia, so the T cells may come from the graft donor. The chain recombines TRBV5-1 with TRBJ2-3, with 9 bases fitting TRBD2. The CDR3 region has the DNA TGCGCCAGCAGCTTGGACTTAGCGGGAGCCACAGATACGCAGTATTTT. It encodes CASSLDLAGATDTQYF.